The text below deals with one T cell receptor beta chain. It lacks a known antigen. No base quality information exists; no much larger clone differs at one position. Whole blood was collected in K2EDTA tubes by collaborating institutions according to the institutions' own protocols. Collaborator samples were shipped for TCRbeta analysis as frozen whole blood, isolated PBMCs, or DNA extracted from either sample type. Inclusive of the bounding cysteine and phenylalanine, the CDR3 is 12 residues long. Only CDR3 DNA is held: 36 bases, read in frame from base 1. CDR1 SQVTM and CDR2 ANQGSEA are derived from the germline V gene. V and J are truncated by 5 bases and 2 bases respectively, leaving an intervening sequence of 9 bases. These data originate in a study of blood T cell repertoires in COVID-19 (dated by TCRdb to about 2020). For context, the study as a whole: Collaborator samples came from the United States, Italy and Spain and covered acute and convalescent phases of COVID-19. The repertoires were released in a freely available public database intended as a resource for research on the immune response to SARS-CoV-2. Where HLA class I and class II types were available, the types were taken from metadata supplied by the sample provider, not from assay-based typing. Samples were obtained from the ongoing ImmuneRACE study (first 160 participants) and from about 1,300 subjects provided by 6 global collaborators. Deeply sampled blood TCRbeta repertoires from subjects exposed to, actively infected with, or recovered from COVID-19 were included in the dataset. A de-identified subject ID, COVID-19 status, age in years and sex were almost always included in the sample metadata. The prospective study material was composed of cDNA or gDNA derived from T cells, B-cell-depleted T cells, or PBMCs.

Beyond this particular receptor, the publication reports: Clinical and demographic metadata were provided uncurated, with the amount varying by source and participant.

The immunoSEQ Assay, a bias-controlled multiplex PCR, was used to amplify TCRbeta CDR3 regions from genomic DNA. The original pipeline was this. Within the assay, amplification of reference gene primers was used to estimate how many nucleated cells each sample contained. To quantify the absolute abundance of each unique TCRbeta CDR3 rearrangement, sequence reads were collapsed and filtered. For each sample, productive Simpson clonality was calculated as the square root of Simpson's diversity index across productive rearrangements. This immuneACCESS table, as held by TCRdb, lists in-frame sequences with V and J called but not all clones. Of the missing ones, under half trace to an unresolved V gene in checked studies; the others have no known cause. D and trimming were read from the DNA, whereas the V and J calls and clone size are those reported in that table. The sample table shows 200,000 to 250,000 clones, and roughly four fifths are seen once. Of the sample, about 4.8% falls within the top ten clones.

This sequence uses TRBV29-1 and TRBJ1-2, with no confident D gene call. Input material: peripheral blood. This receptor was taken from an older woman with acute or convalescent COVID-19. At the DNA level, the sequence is TGCAGCGTTACCGACACCAACTATGGCTACACCTTC. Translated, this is CSVTDTNYGYTF.